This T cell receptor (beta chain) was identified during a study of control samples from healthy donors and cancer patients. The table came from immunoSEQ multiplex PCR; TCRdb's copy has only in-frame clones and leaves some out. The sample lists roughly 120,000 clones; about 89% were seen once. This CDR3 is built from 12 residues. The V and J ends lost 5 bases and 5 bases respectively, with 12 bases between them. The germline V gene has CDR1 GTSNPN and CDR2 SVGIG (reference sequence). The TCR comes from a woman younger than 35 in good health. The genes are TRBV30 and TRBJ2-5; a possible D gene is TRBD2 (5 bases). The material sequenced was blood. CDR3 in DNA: TGTGCCTGGGGTGGGAGTGGGGAGACCCAGTACTTC. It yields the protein CAWGGSGETQYF.